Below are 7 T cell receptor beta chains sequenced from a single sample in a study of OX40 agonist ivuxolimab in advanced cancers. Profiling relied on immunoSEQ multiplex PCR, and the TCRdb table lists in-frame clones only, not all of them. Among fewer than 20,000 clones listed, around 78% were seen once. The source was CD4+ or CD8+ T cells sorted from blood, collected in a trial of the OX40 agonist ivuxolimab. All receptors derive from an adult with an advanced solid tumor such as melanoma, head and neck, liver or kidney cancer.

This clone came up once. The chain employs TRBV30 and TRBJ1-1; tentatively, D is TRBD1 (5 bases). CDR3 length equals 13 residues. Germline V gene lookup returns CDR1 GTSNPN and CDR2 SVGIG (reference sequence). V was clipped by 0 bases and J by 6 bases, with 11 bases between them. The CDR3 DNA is TGTGCCTGGAGTGTTAAAGGGGTTGCTGAAGCTTTCTTT. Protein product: CAWSVKGVAEAFF.

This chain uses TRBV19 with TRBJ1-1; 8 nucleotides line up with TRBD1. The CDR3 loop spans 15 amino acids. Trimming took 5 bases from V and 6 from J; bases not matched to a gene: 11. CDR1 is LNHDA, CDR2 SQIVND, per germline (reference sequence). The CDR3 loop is CASSSSSGGKAEAFF. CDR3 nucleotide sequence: TGTGCCAGTAGTTCCTCTTCAGGGGGCAAAGCTGAAGCTTTCTTT.

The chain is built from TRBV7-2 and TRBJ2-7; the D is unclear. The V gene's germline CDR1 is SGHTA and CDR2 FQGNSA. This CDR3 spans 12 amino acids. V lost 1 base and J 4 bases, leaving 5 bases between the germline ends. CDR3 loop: CASSLGVYEQYF. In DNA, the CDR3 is TGTGCCAGCAGCTTAGGGGTGTACGAGCAGTACTTC.

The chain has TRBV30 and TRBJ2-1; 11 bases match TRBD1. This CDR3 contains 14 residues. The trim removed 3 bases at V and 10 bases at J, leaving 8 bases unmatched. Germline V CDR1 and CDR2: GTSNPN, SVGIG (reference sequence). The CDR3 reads CAWRGGQGAREQFF. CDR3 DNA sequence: TGTGCCTGGAGGGGAGGACAGGGGGCGCGGGAGCAGTTCTTC.

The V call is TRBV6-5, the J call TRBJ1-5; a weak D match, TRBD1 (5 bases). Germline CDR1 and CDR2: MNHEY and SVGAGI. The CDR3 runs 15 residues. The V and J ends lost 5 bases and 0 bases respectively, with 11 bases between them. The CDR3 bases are TGTGCCAGCAGTCGACAGTCTTATAGCAATCAGCCCCAGCATTTT. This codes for CASSRQSYSNQPQHF.

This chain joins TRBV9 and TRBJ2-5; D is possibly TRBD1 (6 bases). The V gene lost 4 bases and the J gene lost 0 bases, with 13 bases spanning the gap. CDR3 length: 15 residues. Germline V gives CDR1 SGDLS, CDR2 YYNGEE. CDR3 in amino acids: CASSSGQPYQETQYF. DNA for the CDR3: TGTGCCAGCAGCTCTGGACAGCCGTACCAAGAGACCCAGTACTTC.

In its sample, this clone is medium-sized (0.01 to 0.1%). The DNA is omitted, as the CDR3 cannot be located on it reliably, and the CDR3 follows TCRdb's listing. CDR3 residues: CAFFGDRGREQYF. V usage is TRBV25-1 and J usage is TRBJ2-7; the table gives TRBD1 as D, unverified against the DNA. Ends included, the CDR3 has 13 residues. CDR1 and CDR2 from the germline V gene are MGHDK and SYGVNS.